This T cell receptor beta chain stems from a study of blood T cell repertoires in COVID-19. Trimming removed 4 bases from V and 4 bases from J, with 8 bases in between. This CDR3 spans 13 amino acids. In germline, CDR1 is SEHNR, CDR2 FQNEAQ (reference sequence). Study processing details: Amplification of reference gene primers provided the estimated nucleated cell counts. The table came from immunoSEQ multiplex PCR; TCRdb's copy has only in-frame clones and leaves some out. The DNA was the basis for D and trimming; V, J and clone size are from that table. The profile covers 80,000 to 100,000 clones, with roughly 82% appearing a single time and under 13% taken by the ten largest.

The chain carries TRBV7-9 and TRBJ1-5, with D hard to call. This clonotype was sampled from a man between 65 and 85 years old with active or convalescent COVID-19. The sequencing sample was made of peripheral blood. The CDR3 DNA is TGTGCCAGCAGCTCTTTGGAGAATCAGCCCCAGCATTTT. It yields the protein CASSSLENQPQHF.